The rows below give T cell receptor beta chains drawn from one sample of a study of radiation and T cells in renal cell carcinoma. TCRdb keeps only in-frame clones here, not all; method: immunoSEQ multiplex PCR. The profile covers 150,000 or so clones, with around 89% appearing a single time and over 3.5% taken by the ten largest. The sequenced sample was blood, obtained from a patient whose treatment included radiotherapy and nephrectomy. These receptors were taken from a woman aged 70-85 years with renal cell carcinoma. Each CDR3 is given with its conserved first and last residue.

V gene	CDR3 protein
TRBV29-1	CSVLWGGNTIYF
TRBV7-2	CASSGGTSGTSRDTQYF
TRBV4-3	CASSHGLAGRQETQYF
TRBV19	CASRPGPRRTGELFF
TRBV7-7	CASSLVVHETQYF
TRBV2	CASSELKSYGYTF
TRBV28	CASSLAISTDTQYF
TRBV10-3	CAISAQSYGYTF
TRBV21-1	CASSKSPFRTDFDYGYTF
TRBV4-1	CASSQVDMYTGELFF
TRBV9	CASSELAGDYNEQFF
TRBV7-9	CASSLQGRNAEAFF
TRBV2	CASTGGRSYNSPLHF
TRBV9	CASSGGPGNTIYF
TRBV19	CASSTVFSTDTQYF
TRBV19	CASSTSGGGLMWNEQFF
TRBV5-6	CASSWGRLYEQYF
TRBV5-1	CASSLVSSGEGTQYF
TRBV5-1	CASNIAGGPYNEQFF
TRBV18	CASSPGPAGGGQPQHF
TRBV7-3	CASRPTGTGANVLTF
TRBV5-1	CASSQIAGSSYNEQFF
TRBV18	CASSPPTGSYTF
TRBV5-6	CASSPRQGAINTEAFF
TRBV12-5	CASGFGSVIAEPNTGELFF
TRBV7-9	CASSLAGETQYF
TRBV6-6	CASITKGVGNSPLHF
TRBV28	CASLQGSSYEQYF
TRBV5-4	CASSDKKLGGETQYF
TRBV11-3	CASSRSDTQYF
TRBV5-4	CASSGGAAMNTEAFF
TRBV7-2	CASSLVKDQPQHF
TRBV19	CASSIGGAGDQPQHF
TRBV5-1	CASSLAGGGYTF
TRBV5-8	CASSSGRAYEQYF
TRBV2	CASSPSGGASYTQYF
TRBV6-1	CASSSLAGGSYEQYF
TRBV5-1	CASSWGDRRNTEAFF
TRBV19	CASSQGVSRETQYF
TRBV11-1	CASSGGQGSEKLFF
TRBV21-1	CASSRVDRGRGNQPQHF
TRBV28	CASSLTWGQDGYTF
TRBV30	CAWSVFRGTEAFF
TRBV6-1	CASSLDRLDYGYTF
TRBV10-3	CAISDTPGQGNYGYTF
TRBV5-4	CASSTGTSGGAYEQFF
TRBV27	CASSKRTGGTEAFF
TRBV7-9	CASSPLAGGYQETQYF
TRBV4-3	CASSQVAGGEFEAFF
TRBV4-3	CASSQDRGTGLYEQYF
TRBV5-8	CASSLPPGTGYIQETQYF
TRBV14	CASSQEGYYEQYF
TRBV7-2	CASSLATGGVAFF
TRBV9	CASSVFDRGSYEQYF
TRBV28	CASSRGTGNTGELFF
TRBV29-1	CSAGHVNYGYTF
TRBV5-1	CASSSNPENTEAFF
TRBV6-4	CASSDVGGWSTQYF
TRBV19	CASSPRPTDTQYF
TRBV27	CASRRQVGVDEQYF